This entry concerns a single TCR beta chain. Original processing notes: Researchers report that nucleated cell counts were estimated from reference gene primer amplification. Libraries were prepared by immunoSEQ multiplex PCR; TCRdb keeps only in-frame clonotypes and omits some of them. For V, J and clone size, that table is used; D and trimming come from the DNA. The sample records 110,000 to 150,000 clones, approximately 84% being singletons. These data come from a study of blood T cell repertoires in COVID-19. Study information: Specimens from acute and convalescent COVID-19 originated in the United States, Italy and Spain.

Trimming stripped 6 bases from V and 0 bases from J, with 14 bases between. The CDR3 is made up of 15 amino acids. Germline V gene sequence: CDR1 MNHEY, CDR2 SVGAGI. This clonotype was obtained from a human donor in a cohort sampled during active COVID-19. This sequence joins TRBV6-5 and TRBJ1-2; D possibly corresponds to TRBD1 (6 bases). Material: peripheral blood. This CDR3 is CASSSPGGANYGYTF. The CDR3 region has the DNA TGTGCCAGCAGCAGCCCGGGGGGCGCTAACTATGGCTACACCTTC.